These 20 T cell receptor beta chains came from one sample sequenced in a study of radiotherapy plus CTLA-4 blockade in lung cancer. Profiled with immunoSEQ multiplex PCR; TCRdb holds only in-frame clones, not every one. The sample yields 89,000 or so clones, 75% to 85% seen once. The sample was peripheral blood, taken from a patient treated with radiotherapy plus ipilimumab. Source of these receptors: a human donor with non-small cell lung cancer who had a partial response to radiotherapy plus ipilimumab.

The J gene is TRBJ2-6, the V gene TRBV11-2; TRBD1 matches 10 bases. The CDR3 extends over 16 amino acids. V lost 7 bases and J lost 0; bases outside the gene matches: 3. CDR1 and CDR2 from the germline V gene are SGHAT and FQNNGV. CDR3 region: CASTRTGGSGANVLTF. The CDR3 bases are TGTGCCAGCACCCGGACAGGGGGCTCTGGGGCCAACGTCCTGACTTTC. The whole variable domain, remainder taken from reference TRBV11-2 and TRBJ2-6, is EAGVAQSPRYKIIEKRQSVAFWCNPISGHATLYWYQQILGQGPKLLIQFQNNGVVDDSQLPKDRFSAERLKGVDSTLKIQPAKLEDSAVYLCASTRTGGSGANVLTFGAGSRLTVL.

The gene calls are TRBV7-9 and TRBJ2-7; D possibly corresponds to TRBD1 (5 bases). Germline CDR1 SEHNR, CDR2 FQNEAQ (reference sequence). The CDR3 has 13 residues. Trimming pared 5 bases from V and 6 bases from J, leaving 14 bases between. The CDR3 spells CASSPRGATEQYF. The CDR3 nucleotides are TGTGCCAGCAGCCCGCGTGGGGCTACCGAGCAGTACTTC.

The chain recombines TRBV25-1 with TRBJ1-1, with D possibly being TRBD1 (6 bases). V was trimmed by 6 bases and J by 10 bases, leaving 15 bases between them. The germline V gene encodes CDR1 MGHDK and CDR2 SYGVNS. The CDR3 is 12 amino acids. The CDR3 DNA follows: TGTGCCAGCAGAGGGGGGGGCCCTGGAGCTTTCTTT. Its protein is CASRGGGPGAFF.

The rearrangement uses TRBV27 and TRBJ2-5; D might be TRBD1 (5 bases). CDR3 length: 15 amino acids. The V gene's germline CDR1 is MNHEY and CDR2 SMNVEV (reference sequence). Trimming pared 2 bases from V and 1 base from J, leaving 11 bases between. The CDR3 here is CASSLRGRSQETQYF. CDR3 sequence (DNA): TGTGCCAGCAGTTTAAGGGGAAGGTCCCAAGAGACCCAGTACTTC.

This clone was observed once. This chain connects TRBV5-1 to TRBJ2-1, with D perhaps TRBD1 (5 bases). CDR1 and CDR2 from the germline V gene are SGHRS and YFSETQ. The length of the CDR3 is 13 residues. V was shortened by 5 bases and J by 8 bases, with 14 bases between the two germline ends. The CDR3 DNA is TGCGCCAGCAGTTCCAAGCCACAGGATGAGCAGTTCTTC. Translated, it gives CASSSKPQDEQFF.

The rearrangement joins TRBV28 to TRBJ2-7; 9 bases agree with TRBD2. V trimming: 7 bases; J trimming: 4 bases; junction bases outside the gene matches: 11. The germline V gene has CDR1 MDHEN and CDR2 SYDVKM. CDR3 length equals 15 residues. The CDR3 protein is CASTLGGAGGYEQYF. CDR3 DNA: TGTGCCAGCACCCTAGGGGGGGCGGGAGGGTACGAGCAGTACTTC.

This chain links TRBV7-9 with TRBJ1-4; a weak D match, TRBD1 (6 bases). With 4 bases removed from V and 6 bases from J, the gap between germline ends came to 12 bases. The CDR3 consists of 14 residues. The germline V gene has CDR1 SEHNR and CDR2 FQNEAQ (reference sequence). CDR3 coding DNA: TGTGCCAGCAGCTCTCAGGGGTCGGATGAAAAACTGTTTTTT. Translation gives CASSSQGSDEKLFF.

The sample holds one count of this clone. The J gene is TRBJ1-1, the V gene TRBV28; TRBD1 aligns across 7 bases. CDR3 length: 14 residues. CDR1 MDHEN and CDR2 SYDVKM come from the germline V gene. Trimming removed 1 base from V and 5 bases from J; junction bases left unmatched: 4. CDR3 DNA: TGTGCCAGCAGTTTATACAGGGGTGAGACTGAAGCTTTCTTT. It codes for CASSLYRGETEAFF.

The V call is TRBV19, the J call TRBJ2-7; weak D call: TRBD1 (5 bases). The V and J ends lost 4 bases and 3 bases respectively, with 16 bases between them. The CDR3 runs to 15 residues. From germline, CDR1 is LNHDA and CDR2 SQIVND (reference sequence). CDR3 region: CASSNRAGNFYEQYF. In DNA, the CDR3 is TGTGCCAGTAGTAACCGGGCAGGGAACTTCTACGAGCAGTACTTC.

This chain joins TRBV28 and TRBJ2-3; 11 nucleotides agree with TRBD2. After removal of 5 bases from V and 2 bases from J, the junction contained 6 bases not matched to a gene. CDR1 and CDR2 from the germline V gene are MDHEN and SYDVKM. The CDR3 runs to 16 residues. CDR3 nucleotides: TGTGCCAGCAGTCGGGGGACTAGCGGAACCACAGATACGCAGTATTTT. Translating it yields CASSRGTSGTTDTQYF.

The chain recombines TRBV19 with TRBJ2-3, with D uncertain. CDR3 length: 14 amino acids. The V end was cut by 3 bases, the J end by 0 bases, with 7 bases between. Germline V gene sequence: CDR1 LNHDA, CDR2 SQIVND (reference sequence). The CDR3 nucleotides are TGTGCCAGTAGTATGGCCGGGAGCACAGATACGCAGTATTTT. The encoded protein is CASSMAGSTDTQYF.

The chain combines TRBV2 with TRBJ1-1, with D perhaps matching TRBD1 (5 bases). Trimming removed 4 bases from V and 6 bases from J, with 15 bases in between. The V gene's germline CDR1 is SNHLY and CDR2 FYNNEI. The CDR3 sequence is 14 residues long. CDR3 coding DNA: TGTGCCAGCAGTGGGGGCAGGCCTCACTCTGAAGCTTTCTTT. Residues: CASSGGRPHSEAFF.

This chain links TRBV10-2 with TRBJ1-5, with 9 bases that match TRBD1. With 8 bases clipped from V and 5 bases from J, the junction kept 4 bases outside the gene matches. The CDR3 spans 13 residues. The germline V gene encodes CDR1 WSHSY and CDR2 SAAADI. The CDR3 sequence: CASGQGQDQPQHF. In DNA, the CDR3 is TGCGCCAGCGGACAGGGGCAGGATCAGCCCCAGCATTTT.

The CDR3 DNA reads TGTGCCTGGAGTGCGACAGGCCGGGAGCAGTACTTC. Translated: CAWSATGREQYF. The chain employs TRBV30 and TRBJ2-7, with D tentatively TRBD1 (6 bases). The V and J ends lost 1 base and 7 bases respectively, with 11 bases between them. From germline, CDR1 is GTSNPN and CDR2 SVGIG (reference sequence). The CDR3 sequence is 12 residues long.

The count of this clone is one. The chain has TRBV4-2 and TRBJ1-4; D is perhaps TRBD1 (5 bases). The CDR3 is 16 residues long. Trimming cost V 4 bases and J 8 bases, with 20 bases left between them. Germline CDR1 is LGHNA and CDR2 is YNFKEQ. The CDR3, as DNA: TGTGCCAGCAGCCGCCCGGGGGGTCGCTCCCAGGAAAAACTGTTTTTT. It encodes CASSRPGGRSQEKLFF.

This chain uses TRBV5-6 with TRBJ1-2; 10 bases align to TRBD1. Germline V gene data show CDR1 as SGHDT and CDR2 as YYEEEE. The CDR3 is made up of 14 amino acids. Trimming took 7 bases from V and 8 from J; bases not matched to a gene: 11. The CDR3 nucleotides read TGTGCCAGCCGGGACAGGGGTACTCTTCGGGGCTACACCTTC. Translated, it gives CASRDRGTLRGYTF.

V gene TRBV18 combines with J gene TRBJ2-2; 7 bases match TRBD1. Germline CDR1 and CDR2: KGHSH and LQKENI. J lost 0 bases, V lost 5 bases, and 6 bases had no gene match. CDR3 length: 16 residues. The CDR3 nucleotides are TGTGCCAGCTCAACCACGACAGGGCCGAACACCGGGGAGCTGTTTTTT. Its protein is CASSTTTGPNTGELFF.

The gene calls are TRBV30 and TRBJ1-5; tentative D call: TRBD1 (5 bases). The CDR3 totals 13 residues. Per germline, CDR1 GTSNPN and CDR2 SVGIG (reference sequence). The V end was cut by 3 bases, the J end by 6 bases, with 12 bases between. The CDR3, as DNA: TGTGCCTGGAGCGGGGGAGGGTCTCAGCCCCAGCATTTT. It specifies CAWSGGGSQPQHF.

The J gene is TRBJ2-3, the V gene TRBV7-9; 12 bases are a match to TRBD2. V was pared by 6 bases and J by 2 bases, with 6 bases of the junction left unmatched. Germline V lookup: CDR1 SEHNR, CDR2 FQNEAQ (reference sequence). This CDR3 contains 16 residues. The CDR3 loop is CASRETSGSLTDTQYF. CDR3 nucleotides: TGTGCCAGCAGGGAGACTAGCGGGAGTCTCACAGATACGCAGTATTTT.

The rearrangement uses TRBV7-6 and TRBJ2-7; 14 positions agree with TRBD2. The V gene's germline CDR1 is SGHVS and CDR2 FNYEAQ. V shed 6 bases, J shed 3 bases, and the junction held 10 bases outside the gene matches. The CDR3 runs 17 residues. The CDR3 here is CASSGGLAGDPGYEQYF. The CDR3 coding sequence is TGTGCCAGCAGTGGGGGACTAGCGGGAGATCCCGGCTACGAGCAGTACTTC.